This T cell receptor beta chain was identified during a study of T cells in localized non-small cell lung cancer. Study-level findings and limits: T cell clonality was highest in uninvolved adjacent lung, above tumor.

Data came from immunoSEQ multiplex PCR; TCRdb stores just in-frame clones and leaves some out. This repertoire shows around 3,100 clones, 25% to 30% found once; its top ten account for 15% to 19%. In germline, CDR1 is KGHSH, CDR2 LQKENI. After removal of 5 bases from V and 5 bases from J, the junction contained 8 bases not matched to a gene. CDR3 length: 15 residues. There are a few counts of this clone. The antigen remains unidentified. This chain joins TRBV18 and TRBJ1-5; TRBD1 matches 8 bases. The sequence was collected from a female donor older than 55 with stage I lung adenocarcinoma. The input for sequencing was lung tumor tissue, taken before any cancer treatment. This CDR3 reads CASSLTQGDHQPQHF. The CDR3 DNA is TGTGCCAGCTCATTAACACAGGGGGACCATCAGCCCCAGCATTTT.